This T cell receptor beta chain is from a study of T cells in Graves' hyperthyroidism and ophthalmopathy. Reasons for excluding patients were uncontrolled infection, other autoimmune disease, pregnancy or lactation. The blood specimen was taken at initial hyperthyroidism diagnosis, before any ophthalmopathy symptoms. 10 ml fresh peripheral blood yielded the PBMCs. RNA transcripts provided the source from which TCR beta CDR3 regions were amplified. A set of HTBI primers served as the primers for a first-round RT-PCR of the TCR CDR3. TCRdb processed the multiplex PCR reads anew with MiXCR; each CDR3 protein has one entry. The table has hundreds of thousands of distinct CDR3 sequences, approximately 19% seen once. The germline CDR1 and CDR2 sequences are SGDLS and YYNGEE. With V trimmed by 0 bases and J by 5 bases, 11 bases remained unmatched. This CDR3 has 17 amino acids.

The clonotype originates from a woman aged 45-65 years with Graves' hyperthyroidism that later progressed to Graves' ophthalmopathy. The J gene is TRBJ2-5, the V gene TRBV9, with 9 bases that match TRBD1. The sequencing input was blood. Here the CDR3 reads CASSVGGTGKARETQYF. For the CDR3, the DNA is TGTGCCAGCAGCGTAGGGGGGACAGGGAAGGCGAGGGAGACCCAGTACTTC.